One and the same sample provided the 21 T cell receptor beta chains below, sequenced in a study of response to subunit inactivated influenza vaccine. TCRdb fed the RT-PCR reads into MiXCR, producing one record per CDR3 protein. The sample has about 500,000 distinct CDR3 sequences; approximately 16% are singletons. This specimen consisted of CD4+ T cells sorted from PBMCs, obtained 23 months after vaccination. The receptors originated from a man between 50 and 69 years old who received an inactivated influenza vaccine.

J is TRBJ2-1 and V is TRBV20-1; 11 nucleotides align to TRBD2. Germline-derived CDR1 and CDR2 are DFQATT and SNEGSKA (reference sequence). The V and J ends lost 0 bases and 4 bases, in that order; junction bases with no gene match: 2. This CDR3 contains 15 residues. CDR3 DNA: TGCAGTGCTAGAGAGGGACTAGCGGATTACAATGAGCAGTTCTTC. Translating it yields CSAREGLADYNEQFF.

There are a few counts of this clonotype. The chain links TRBV29-1 to TRBJ2-7; possible D gene TRBD2, 5 bases. V was cut by 4 bases and J by 1 base, with 8 bases left in between. Germline values: CDR1 SQVTM, CDR2 ANQGSEA. The CDR3 is 12 residues long. The DNA of the CDR3 is TGCAGCGTTGGTCGGGGATCCTACGAGCAGTACTTC. Protein product: CSVGRGSYEQYF.

The chain links TRBV4-1 to TRBJ1-2; 10 nucleotides align to TRBD1. The germline V gene has CDR1 MGHRA and CDR2 YSYEKL. The V and J ends lost 4 bases and 4 bases, in that order; junction bases with no gene match: 6. The CDR3 is 15 amino acids. In DNA, the CDR3 is TGCGCCAGCAGCCTAGGACAGGGGGTCACCTATGGCTACACCTTC. Encoded protein: CASSLGQGVTYGYTF.

There are a few counts of this clonotype. This chain connects TRBV9 to TRBJ1-2; D is unresolved. V lost 8 bases, J lost 2 bases, and 19 bases lay in between. CDR1 and CDR2 (germline): SGDLS, YYNGEE. The CDR3 has 15 amino acids. The CDR3 coding sequence is TGTGCCAGTTCGGTGTTCGAGACACAGAACTATGGCTACACCTTC. Amino acid sequence: CASSVFETQNYGYTF.

This clonotype came up a few times. The chain has TRBV6-2 or TRBV6-3 and TRBJ2-5; the match to TRBD2 covers 9 bases. CDR1 and CDR2 from the germline V gene are MNHEY and SVGEGT. Trimming removed 7 bases from V and 4 bases from J; junction bases left unmatched: 13. The CDR3 is 16 residues long. CDR3 sequence (DNA): TGTGCCAGCACCAATCTTAGGCTAGCGGGATCAGAGACCCAGTACTTC. Protein sequence: CASTNLRLAGSETQYF.

The rearrangement uses TRBV6-1 and TRBJ2-5; 14 bases are shared with TRBD2. CDR3 length: 18 residues. The V segment lost 6 bases and the J segment 4 bases; nucleotides outside the gene matches: 13. Germline V gene lookup returns CDR1 MNHNS and CDR2 SASEGT. CDR3 DNA sequence: TGTGCCAGCAGCGGGACTAGCGGGAGAGGGGGGTTTGGAGAGACCCAGTACTTC. The encoded protein is CASSGTSGRGGFGETQYF.

This clonotype has only a few counts. The gene calls are TRBV12-3 or TRBV12-4 and TRBJ2-7; D is perhaps TRBD1 (5 bases). V was clipped by 5 bases and J by 1 base, with 18 bases between them. This CDR3 region has 16 residues. CDR3 region: CASSPRQTQRSYEQYF. In nucleotides, the CDR3 is TGTGCCAGCAGTCCGAGACAGACCCAACGATCCTACGAGCAGTACTTC.

The CDR3 region has the DNA TGTGCCAGCAGAGAGGGACTACAGACCTACGAGCAGTACTTC. Protein product: CASREGLQTYEQYF. The J gene is TRBJ2-7, the V gene TRBV12-3 or TRBV12-4, with 7 bases matching TRBD2. CDR3 length: 14 amino acids. J gave up 2 bases and V 6 bases, and 7 bases lay outside the gene matches.

V is TRBV10-3 and J is TRBJ1-6; 9 nucleotides agree with TRBD1. The CDR3 extends over 15 amino acids. Germline lookup yields CDR1 ENHRY and CDR2 SYGVKD. Losses at the gene ends were 4 bases for V and 10 bases for J; bases not matched to a gene: 8. The DNA of the CDR3 is TGTGCCATCAGTGCGGGACAGGGCCTAAGGTCACCCCTCCACTTT. Residues: CAISAGQGLRSPLHF.

This clonotype was seen more than once but under ten times. The chain recombines TRBV7-2 with TRBJ2-3; possible D gene TRBD2, 6 bases. The CDR3 extends over 16 amino acids. In germline, CDR1 is SGHTA, CDR2 FQGNSA. Trimming removed 5 bases at V and 9 bases at J, with 24 bases between. DNA of the CDR3: TGTGCCAGCAGCATTTCTGGCTCGCGGGGTCTAGACACGCAGTATTTT. Amino acids: CASSISGSRGLDTQYF. The full variable domain, with the rest looked up from reference TRBV7-2 and TRBJ2-3, is GAGVSQSPSNKVTEKGKDVELRCDPISGHTALYWYRQSLGQGLEFLIYFQGNSAPDKSGLPSDRFSAERTGGSVSTLTIQRTQQEDSAVYLCASSISGSRGLDTQYFGPGTRLTVL.

Many counts were recorded for this clonotype. The chain couples TRBV19 to TRBJ2-1; either TRBD1 or TRBD2 may fit D (5 bases each). Germline V gene lookup returns CDR1 LNHDA and CDR2 SQIVND (reference sequence). Trimming stripped 8 bases from V and 7 bases from J, with 24 bases between. The CDR3 extends over 16 amino acids. The chain's CDR3 is CASQRGGTATGNEQFF. The CDR3 DNA reads as TGTGCCAGTCAGAGGGGCGGTACAGCCACGGGGAATGAGCAGTTCTTC. Supplemented by reference TRBV19 and TRBJ2-1, the full variable domain reads DGGITQSPKYLFRKEGQNVTLSCEQNLNHDAMYWYRQDPGQGLRLIYYSQIVNDFQKGDIAEGYSVSREKKESFPLTVTSAQKNPTAFYLCASQRGGTATGNEQFFGPGTRLTVL.

This rearrangement joins TRBV7-2 to TRBJ2-2; D not certain. The CDR3 extends over 15 amino acids. V was pared by 1 base and J by 4 bases, with 10 bases between. From germline, CDR1 is SGHTA and CDR2 FQGNSA. Here the CDR3 reads CASSLEGLPTGELFF. The CDR3 DNA reads as TGTGCCAGCAGCTTAGAAGGGCTGCCCACCGGGGAGCTGTTTTTT. The complete variable domain, with remaining parts taken from reference TRBV7-2 and TRBJ2-2, reads GAGVSQSPSNKVTEKGKDVELRCDPISGHTALYWYRQSLGQGLEFLIYFQGNSAPDKSGLPSDRFSAERTGGSVSTLTIQRTQQEDSAVYLCASSLEGLPTGELFFGEGSRLTVL.

This clonotype was seen a few times. The chain has TRBV3-1 and TRBJ2-3, with D possibly being TRBD1 (6 bases). The germline V and J ends were trimmed by 5 bases and 0 bases, with 30 bases remaining between them. CDR1 is LGHDT, CDR2 YNNKEL, per germline (reference sequence). This CDR3 is 21 amino acids long. The CDR3 protein is CASSSHSGVGGNGGSTDTQYF. DNA for the CDR3: TGTGCCAGCAGCTCCCACTCAGGGGTAGGAGGTAATGGGGGAAGCACAGATACGCAGTATTTT.

A few counts support this clonotype. The chain combines TRBV12-3 or TRBV12-4 with TRBJ1-4, with D tentatively TRBD1 (5 bases). The CDR3 consists of 16 residues. The ends were cut back, 6 bases at V and 0 bases at J, with 14 bases in the middle. The CDR3 nucleotides are TGTGCCAGCAGCTCCGGGACTTCCTCAACTAATGAAAAACTGTTTTTT. It encodes CASSSGTSSTNEKLFF.

This clonotype was seen a handful of times. The V and J genes are TRBV28 and TRBJ1-5; possibly TRBD1 for D (5 bases). Trimming took off 4 bases at V and 3 bases at J, with 13 bases between the two ends. Germline V gives CDR1 MDHEN, CDR2 SYDVKM. The CDR3 has 15 residues. The CDR3 nucleotides read TGTGCCAGCAGTTCCTTCCGGGACGACAATCAGCCCCAGCATTTT. It codes for CASSSFRDDNQPQHF.

CDR3 residues: CASSPPRGLNEKLFF. Written as DNA, the CDR3 is TGTGCCAGCAGTCCTCCGCGAGGGCTAAATGAAAAACTGTTTTTT. The chain recombines TRBV28 with TRBJ1-4; no firm D call. Germline V gives CDR1 MDHEN, CDR2 SYDVKM. Trimming cost V 5 bases and J 5 bases, with 15 bases left between them. The CDR3 spans 15 residues.

This clonotype was observed a handful of times. The CDR3 region is CATSREAPPVGYEQYF. The CDR3 DNA is TGTGCCACCAGCAGAGAGGCTCCCCCAGTGGGGTACGAGCAGTACTTC. The chain combines TRBV15 with TRBJ2-7; D is uncertain. Germline V lookup: CDR1 LNHNV, CDR2 YYDKDF (reference sequence). The CDR3 runs 16 residues. V was cut by 0 bases and J by 4 bases, with 16 bases left in between.

CDR3 in amino acids: CASSVTGEHGYTF. In DNA form, the CDR3 reads TGTGCCAGCAGTGTAACGGGGGAACATGGCTACACCTTC. The chain links TRBV6-1 to TRBJ1-2; weak D call: TRBD1 (5 bases). The CDR3 spans 13 residues. Germline V gene sequence: CDR1 MNHNS, CDR2 SASEGT. With 4 bases removed from V and 6 bases from J, the gap between germline ends came to 12 bases.

Only a few counts were recorded for this clonotype. The J gene is TRBJ2-3, the V gene TRBV24-1; the match to TRBD2 covers 10 bases. The trim removed 4 bases at V and 2 bases at J, leaving 5 bases unmatched. The germline CDR1 and CDR2 sequences are KGHDR and SFDVKD. The CDR3 contains 16 residues. The CDR3, as DNA: TGTGCCACCAGTGACCCCGGGACTAGCGACACAGATACGCAGTATTTT. Residues: CATSDPGTSDTDTQYF.

This clonotype appeared many times. The V gene is TRBV12-3 or TRBV12-4, the J gene TRBJ1-2, with 7 bases matching TRBD1. The CDR3 has 15 amino acids. The J segment lost 4 bases and the V segment lost 1 base, leaving 6 bases of the junction unmatched. This CDR3 reads CASSLGGTASYGYTF. In DNA, the CDR3 is TGTGCCAGCAGTTTAGGCGGGACAGCCTCCTATGGCTACACCTTC.

This clonotype was observed a handful of times. The chain links TRBV18 to TRBJ2-5; 9 bases are shared with TRBD1. Per germline, CDR1 KGHSH and CDR2 LQKENI. Germline trimming cut 5 bases from V and 0 bases from J; bases unmatched to any gene: 13. The CDR3 has 18 amino acids. CDR3 in DNA: TGTGCCAGCTCAGAACGAGCGGCCGGGACAGGGCACCAAGAGACCCAGTACTTC. Its protein product is CASSERAAGTGHQETQYF.